This T cell receptor (beta chain) was identified in a study of cytomegalovirus exposure and HLA in healthy donors. Study-level points and caveats: Researchers reportedly found TCR beta sequences accurately predicted most subjects' HLA-A and HLA-B alleles.

Primers: 60 Vbeta forward and 13 Jbeta reverse. The repertoire was sequenced with immunoSEQ multiplex PCR; TCRdb's copy has only in-frame clones and lacks some. The table shows roughly 100,000 clones, with around 80% occurring only once. Germline assignment: CDR1 SGHRS and CDR2 YFSETQ. V lost 4 bases and J lost 3, with 13 bases in between. This CDR3 spans 15 amino acids. This clone has a handful of counts. Its antigen is not known. This clonotype was sampled from a man aged 25-45 years in good health and CMV-seronegative. The chain has TRBV5-1 and TRBJ2-2; D might be TRBD1 (7 bases). Sequenced: PBMCs. CDR3 sequence reads: CASSRGTDYTGELFF. CDR3 nucleotide sequence: TGCGCCAGCAGCCGCGGGACAGACTACACCGGGGAGCTGTTTTTT. Using reference TRBV5-1 and TRBJ2-2 for the parts outside the CDR3, the full variable domain is KAGVTQTPRYLIKTRGQQVTLSCSPISGHRSVSWYQQTPGQGLQFLFEYFSETQRNKGNFPGRFSGRQFSNSRSEMNVSTLELGDSALYLCASSRGTDYTGELFFGEGSRLTVL.